The rows below give T cell receptor beta chains drawn from one sample of a study of technical replicates of blood from a few donors. Some clones are missing from TCRdb's copy, which holds only in-frame ones; the method was immunoSEQ multiplex PCR. The sample lists 10,000 to 15,000 clones; 70% to 80% were seen once. The sequenced material came from PBMCs. The receptors shown here come from a human donor in good health. Each CDR3 is given with its conserved first and last residue. D genes are given only for firm matches. For some rows the clone size is stated as once, few or many, or as a class when expanded; others skip it.

clone size: .; CDR3 length: 12; V gene: TRBV19; D gene: .; J gene: TRBJ1-2; CDR3 protein: CASNGGSILYTF
clone size: .; CDR3 length: 15; V gene: TRBV18; D gene: .; J gene: TRBJ2-2; CDR3 protein: CASSPIQAGGGELFF
clone size: .; CDR3 length: 16; V gene: TRBV5-1; D gene: TRBD1; J gene: TRBJ2-1; CDR3 protein: CASSGTGGSSYNEQFF
clone size: .; CDR3 length: 14; V gene: TRBV5-1; D gene: .; J gene: TRBJ2-7; CDR3 protein: CASSARRGSDEQYF
clone size: .; CDR3 length: 16; V gene: TRBV27; D gene: TRBD2; J gene: TRBJ2-7; CDR3 protein: CASSRLAGASSYEQYF
clone size: .; CDR3 length: 17; V gene: TRBV7-3; D gene: TRBD2; J gene: TRBJ2-7; CDR3 protein: CASSLRGTSGRADEQYF
clone size: .; CDR3 length: 17; V gene: TRBV5-1; D gene: TRBD2; J gene: TRBJ2-5; CDR3 protein: CASSLVGGLAEGETQYF
clone size: .; CDR3 length: 13; V gene: TRBV5-1; D gene: .; J gene: TRBJ1-3; CDR3 protein: CASSLAGGNTIYF
clone size: .; CDR3 length: 14; V gene: TRBV19; D gene: TRBD1; J gene: TRBJ2-7; CDR3 protein: CASSFRQGNNEQYF
clone size: .; CDR3 length: 11; V gene: TRBV28; D gene: .; J gene: TRBJ1-5; CDR3 protein: CASSTGEPQHF
clone size: once; CDR3 length: 19; V gene: TRBV27; D gene: TRBD1; J gene: TRBJ1-1; CDR3 protein: CASSLRLGDREFRYTEAFF
clone size: .; CDR3 length: 15; V gene: TRBV6-1; D gene: .; J gene: TRBJ1-4; CDR3 protein: CASSASGNRNEKLFF
clone size: .; CDR3 length: 13; V gene: TRBV2; D gene: .; J gene: TRBJ2-7; CDR3 protein: CASSPDSSYEQYF
clone size: .; CDR3 length: 14; V gene: TRBV13; D gene: TRBD1; J gene: TRBJ1-5; CDR3 protein: CASSLRDSLQPQHF
clone size: .; CDR3 length: 15; V gene: TRBV7-9; D gene: TRBD2; J gene: TRBJ2-1; CDR3 protein: CASSLSGSSYNEQFF
clone size: .; CDR3 length: 12; V gene: TRBV6-6; D gene: .; J gene: TRBJ2-1; CDR3 protein: CASSNLAFEQFF
clone size: .; CDR3 length: 13; V gene: TRBV27; D gene: .; J gene: TRBJ2-7; CDR3 protein: CASSLSRDYEQYF